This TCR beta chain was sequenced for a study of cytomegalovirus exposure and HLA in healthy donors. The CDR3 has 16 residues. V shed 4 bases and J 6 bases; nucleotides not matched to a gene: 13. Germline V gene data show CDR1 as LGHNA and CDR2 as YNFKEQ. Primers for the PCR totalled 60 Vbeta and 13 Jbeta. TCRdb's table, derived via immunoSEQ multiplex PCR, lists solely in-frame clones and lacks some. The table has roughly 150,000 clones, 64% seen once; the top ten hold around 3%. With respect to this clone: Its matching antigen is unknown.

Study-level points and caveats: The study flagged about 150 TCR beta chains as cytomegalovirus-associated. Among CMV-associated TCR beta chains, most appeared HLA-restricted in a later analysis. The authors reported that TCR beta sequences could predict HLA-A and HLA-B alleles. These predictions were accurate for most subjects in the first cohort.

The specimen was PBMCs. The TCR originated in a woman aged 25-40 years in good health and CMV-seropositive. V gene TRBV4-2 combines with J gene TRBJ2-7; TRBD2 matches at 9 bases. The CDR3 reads CASSPNLRTSVREQYF. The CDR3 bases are TGTGCCAGCAGCCCTAATCTAAGGACTAGCGTACGCGAGCAGTACTTC.